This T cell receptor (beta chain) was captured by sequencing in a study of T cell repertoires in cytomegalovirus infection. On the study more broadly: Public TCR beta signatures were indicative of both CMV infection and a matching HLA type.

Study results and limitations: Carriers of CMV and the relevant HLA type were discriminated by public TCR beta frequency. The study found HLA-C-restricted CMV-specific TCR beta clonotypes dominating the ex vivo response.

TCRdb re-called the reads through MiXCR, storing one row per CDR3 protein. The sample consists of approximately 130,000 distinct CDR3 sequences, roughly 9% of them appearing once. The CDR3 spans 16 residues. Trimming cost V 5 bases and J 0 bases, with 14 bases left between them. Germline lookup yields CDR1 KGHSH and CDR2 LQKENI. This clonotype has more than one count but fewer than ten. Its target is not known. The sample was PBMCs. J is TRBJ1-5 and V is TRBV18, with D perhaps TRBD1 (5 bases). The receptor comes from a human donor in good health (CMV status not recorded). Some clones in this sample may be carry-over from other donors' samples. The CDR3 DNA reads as TGTGCCAGCTCAGCAATGGGACGGCTTAGCAATCAGCCCCAGCATTTT. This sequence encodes CASSAMGRLSNQPQHF.